The entry that follows covers one TCR beta chain sequence. Its target is not known. These data come from a study of CD8+ T cells in alopecia areata. Study-level findings and limits: Tofacitinib delivered significant drops in scalp clonality and in expanded CD8+ clones among the top 100. Many expanded lesional clones persisted in scalp and blood during tofacitinib treatment.

V lost 3 bases and J lost 6; bases outside the gene matches: 7. The CDR3 totals 14 residues. Per the germline V gene, CDR1 is SEHNR and CDR2 is FQNEAQ (reference sequence). Treatment described: oral pan-JAK inhibitor, 5-10 mg twice daily. Isolated RNA was reverse transcribed into cDNA used as the sequencing template. Only in-frame clones appear in the TCRdb table, and some are missing; sequencing was by immunoSEQ multiplex PCR. Here the sample spans 190,000 or so clones, roughly 60% being singletons. The sample here was CD4+ T cells sorted from blood, taken at week 24, from a patient treated with tofacitinib. The source is a human donor with alopecia areata. The chain is built from TRBV7-9 and TRBJ2-7; 8 bases map to TRBD1. The CDR3 loop reads CASSFGQGAGEQYF. As DNA, the CDR3 is TGTGCCAGCAGCTTTGGTCAGGGGGCAGGCGAGCAGTACTTC.